Sequencing of this T cell receptor (beta chain) was carried out in a study of blood T cell repertoires in COVID-19. Participant reports of clinical history set cohort assignment. Germline V lookup: CDR1 SGHNT, CDR2 YENEEA. The CDR3 length is 13 residues. V gave up 0 bases and J gave up 4 bases, with 6 bases separating them. Authors' analysis steps: Reference gene primer amplification yielded estimated nucleated cell counts. This table comes from immunoSEQ multiplex PCR, and its TCRdb copy is limited to in-frame clones, with some not included. V, J and clone size were drawn from that table, and D and trimming were deduced from the DNA. Among approximately 200,000 clones, about four fifths were seen once, and the ten largest hold 12%.

This receptor was taken from a man aged 35 to 55 who had recovered from COVID-19. Material for sequencing was PBMCs or T cells enriched from blood (not recorded which). The chain links TRBV11-3 to TRBJ2-5, with D possibly being TRBD1 (5 bases). CDR3 DNA sequence: TGTGCCAGCAGCTTAGATCAGGGAGAGACCCAGTACTTC. Residues: CASSLDQGETQYF.